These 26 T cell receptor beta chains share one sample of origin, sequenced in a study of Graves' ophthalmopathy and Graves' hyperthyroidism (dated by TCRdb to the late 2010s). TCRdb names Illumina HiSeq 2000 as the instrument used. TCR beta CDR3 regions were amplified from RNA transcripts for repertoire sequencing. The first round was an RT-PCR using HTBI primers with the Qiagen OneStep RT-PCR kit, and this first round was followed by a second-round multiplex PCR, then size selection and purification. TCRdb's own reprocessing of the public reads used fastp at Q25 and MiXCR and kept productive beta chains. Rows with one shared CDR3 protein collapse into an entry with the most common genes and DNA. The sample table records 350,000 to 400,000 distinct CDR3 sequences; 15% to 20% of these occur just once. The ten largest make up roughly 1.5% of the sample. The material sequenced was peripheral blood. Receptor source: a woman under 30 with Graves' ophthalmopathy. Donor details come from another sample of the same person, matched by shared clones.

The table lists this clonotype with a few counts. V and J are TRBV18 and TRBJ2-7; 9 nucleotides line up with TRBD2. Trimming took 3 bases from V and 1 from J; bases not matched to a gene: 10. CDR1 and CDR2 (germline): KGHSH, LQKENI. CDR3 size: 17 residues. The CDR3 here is CASSPLRTSEHSYEQYF. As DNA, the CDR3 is TGTGCCAGCTCACCCCTCCGGACTAGCGAACATTCCTACGAGCAGTACTTC.

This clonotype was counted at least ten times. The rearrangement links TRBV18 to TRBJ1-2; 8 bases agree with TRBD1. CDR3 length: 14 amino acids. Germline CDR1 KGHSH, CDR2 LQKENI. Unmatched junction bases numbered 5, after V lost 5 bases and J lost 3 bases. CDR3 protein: CASSFGQGDYGYTF. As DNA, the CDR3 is TGTGCCAGCTCATTCGGACAGGGAGACTATGGCTACACCTTC. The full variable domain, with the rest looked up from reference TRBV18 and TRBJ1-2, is NAGVMQNPRHLVRRRGQEARLRCSPMKGHSHVYWYRQLPEEGLKFMVYLQKENIIDESGMPKERFSAEFPKEGPSILRIQQVVRGDSAAYFCASSFGQGDYGYTFGSGTRLTVV.

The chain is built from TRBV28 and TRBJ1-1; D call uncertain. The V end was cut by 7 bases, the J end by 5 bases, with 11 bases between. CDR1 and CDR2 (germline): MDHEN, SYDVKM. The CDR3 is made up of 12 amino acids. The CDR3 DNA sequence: TGTGCCAGCACTAGTCCCAAGACTGAAGCTTTCTTT. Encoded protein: CASTSPKTEAFF.

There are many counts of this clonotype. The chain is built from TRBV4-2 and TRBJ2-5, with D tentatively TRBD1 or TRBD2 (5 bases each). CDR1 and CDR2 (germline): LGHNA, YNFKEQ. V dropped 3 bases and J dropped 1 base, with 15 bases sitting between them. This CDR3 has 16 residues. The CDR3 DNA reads TGTGCCAGCAGCCAGCCCCTCCGGGACCCCCAAGAGACCCAGTACTTC. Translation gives CASSQPLRDPQETQYF.

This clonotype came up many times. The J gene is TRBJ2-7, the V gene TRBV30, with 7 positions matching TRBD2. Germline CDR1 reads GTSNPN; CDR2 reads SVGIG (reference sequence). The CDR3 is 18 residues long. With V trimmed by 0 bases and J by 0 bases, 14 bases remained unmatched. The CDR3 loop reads CAWSVRSSGLSFSYEQYF. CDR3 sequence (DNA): TGTGCCTGGAGTGTACGTTCTAGCGGACTTTCATTCTCCTACGAGCAGTACTTC.

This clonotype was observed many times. The CDR3 sequence: CASSRQANTGELFF. CDR3 sequence (DNA): TGTGCCAGCAGTCGACAGGCGAACACCGGGGAGCTGTTTTTT. The chain has TRBV12-3 or TRBV12-4 and TRBJ2-2, with a weak D call TRBD1 (6 bases). V was shortened by 5 bases and J by 0 bases, with 7 bases between the two germline ends. The CDR3 has 14 residues.

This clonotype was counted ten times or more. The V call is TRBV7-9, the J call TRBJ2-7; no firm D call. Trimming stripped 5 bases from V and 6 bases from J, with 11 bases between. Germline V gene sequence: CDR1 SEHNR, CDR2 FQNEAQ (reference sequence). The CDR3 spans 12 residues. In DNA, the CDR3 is TGTGCCAGCAGCACAACCGGTGGCGAGCAGTACTTC. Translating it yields CASSTTGGEQYF.

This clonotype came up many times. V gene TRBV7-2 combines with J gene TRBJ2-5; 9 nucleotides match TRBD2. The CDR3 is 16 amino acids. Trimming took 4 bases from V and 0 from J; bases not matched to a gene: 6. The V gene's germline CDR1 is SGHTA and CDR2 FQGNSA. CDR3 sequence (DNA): TGTGCCAGCAGCTCTCGACTAGCGGAGTACCAAGAGACCCAGTACTTC. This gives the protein CASSSRLAEYQETQYF.

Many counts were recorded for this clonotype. The CDR3 DNA is TGTGCCAGCAGGGGGACCCCGGGACTAGCGGGAGGAAACACCGGGGAGCTGTTTTTT. Translated: CASRGTPGLAGGNTGELFF. The chain has TRBV11-2 and TRBJ2-2; TRBD2 agrees at 15 bases. The CDR3 runs 19 residues. Germline loops: CDR1 SGHAT, CDR2 FQNNGV. V shed 6 bases, J shed 2 bases, and the junction held 10 bases outside the gene matches.

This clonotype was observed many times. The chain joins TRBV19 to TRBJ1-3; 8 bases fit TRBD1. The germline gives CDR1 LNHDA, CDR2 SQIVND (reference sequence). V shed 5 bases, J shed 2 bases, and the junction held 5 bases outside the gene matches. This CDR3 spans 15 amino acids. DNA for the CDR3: TGTGCCAGTAGTGAAGACAGGGGAACTGGAAACACCATATATTTT. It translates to CASSEDRGTGNTIYF.

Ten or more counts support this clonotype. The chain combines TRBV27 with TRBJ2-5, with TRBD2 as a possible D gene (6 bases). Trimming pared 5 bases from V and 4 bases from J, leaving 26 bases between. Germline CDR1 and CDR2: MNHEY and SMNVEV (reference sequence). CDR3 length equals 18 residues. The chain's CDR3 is CASSPHRGSGPERETQYF. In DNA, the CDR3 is TGTGCCAGCAGTCCCCATCGGGGTAGCGGACCAGAGAGAGAGACCCAGTACTTC.

The CDR3 DNA reads as TGCGCCAGCAGCTTGGACGGGGCCGGGGAGCTGTTTTTT. It yields the protein CASSLDGAGELFF. This chain links TRBV5-1 with TRBJ2-2, with D maybe TRBD2 (5 bases). Between the trimmed V and J ends, which lost 0 bases and 6 bases, there was a span of 6 bases. CDR1 is SGHRS and CDR2 is YFSETQ in the germline V gene. This CDR3 is built from 13 residues. The full variable domain, with the rest looked up from reference TRBV5-1 and TRBJ2-2, is KAGVTQTPRYLIKTRGQQVTLSCSPISGHRSVSWYQQTPGQGLQFLFEYFSETQRNKGNFPGRFSGRQFSNSRSEMNVSTLELGDSALYLCASSLDGAGELFFGEGSRLTVL.

This CDR3 is CASSHGGVNTEAFF. Here the CDR3 DNA reads TGTGCCAGCAGTCACGGTGGGGTGAACACTGAAGCTTTCTTT. V and J are TRBV6-2 or TRBV6-3 and TRBJ1-1; D gene ambiguous. Germline lookup yields CDR1 MNHEY and CDR2 SVGEGT. The V gene lost 5 bases and the J gene lost 0 bases, with 10 bases spanning the gap. The CDR3 totals 14 residues.

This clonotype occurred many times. CDR3 in amino acids: CATSLARGPNYGYTF. CDR3 in DNA: TGTGCCACCAGCCTCGCGAGGGGGCCAAACTATGGCTACACCTTC. The V and J genes are TRBV15 and TRBJ1-2; 7 bases align to TRBD1. The CDR3 is 15 residues long. Per the germline V gene, CDR1 is LNHNV and CDR2 is YYDKDF (reference sequence). Germline trimming cut 5 bases from V and 2 bases from J; bases unmatched to any gene: 8.

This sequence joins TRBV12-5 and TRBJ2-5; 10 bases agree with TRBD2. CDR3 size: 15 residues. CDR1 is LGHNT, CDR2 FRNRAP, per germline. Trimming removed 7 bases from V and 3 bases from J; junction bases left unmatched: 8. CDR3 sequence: CASALGLALKETQYF. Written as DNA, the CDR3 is TGTGCTAGTGCCCTGGGACTAGCGCTGAAAGAGACCCAGTACTTC.

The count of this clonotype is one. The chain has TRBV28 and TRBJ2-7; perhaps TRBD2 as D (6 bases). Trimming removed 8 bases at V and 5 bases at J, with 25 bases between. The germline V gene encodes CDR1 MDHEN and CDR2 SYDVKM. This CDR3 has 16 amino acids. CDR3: CASCCPSEGPGDEQYF. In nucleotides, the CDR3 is TGTGCCAGCTGTTGCCCCAGCGAGGGCCCGGGGGACGAGCAGTACTTC.

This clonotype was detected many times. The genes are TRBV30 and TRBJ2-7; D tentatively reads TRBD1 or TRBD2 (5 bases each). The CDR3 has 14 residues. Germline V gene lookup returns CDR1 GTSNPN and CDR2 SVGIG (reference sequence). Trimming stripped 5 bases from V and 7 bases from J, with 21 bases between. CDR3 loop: CAWEAKRDLPEQYF. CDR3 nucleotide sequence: TGTGCCTGGGAGGCAAAACGGGACCTACCGGAGCAGTACTTC. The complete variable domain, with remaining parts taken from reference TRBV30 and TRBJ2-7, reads SQTIHQWPATLVQPVGSPLSLECTVEGTSNPNLYWYRQAAGRGLQLLFYSVGIGQISSEVPQNLSASRPQDRQFILSSKKLLLSDSGFYLCAWEAKRDLPEQYFGPGTRLTVT.

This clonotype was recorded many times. CDR3 protein: CASSYAPMGGGKNIQYF. CDR3 sequence (DNA): TGTGCCAGCAGTTACGCCCCCATGGGAGGAGGGAAAAACATTCAGTACTTC. V and J are TRBV6-5 and TRBJ2-4; possible D gene TRBD2, 6 bases. Trimming took 2 bases from V and 4 from J, leaving 18 bases between them. This CDR3 region has 17 residues. In germline, CDR1 is MNHEY, CDR2 SVGAGI.

The chain's CDR3 is CASSPPGPTAAYEQYF. Written as DNA, the CDR3 is TGTGCCAGCAGCCCACCGGGACCCACAGCGGCCTACGAGCAGTACTTC. The chain couples TRBV12-3 or TRBV12-4 to TRBJ2-7; D may be TRBD1 or TRBD2 (5 bases each). The CDR3 contains 16 residues. V lost 6 bases and J 2 bases, leaving 20 bases between the germline ends.

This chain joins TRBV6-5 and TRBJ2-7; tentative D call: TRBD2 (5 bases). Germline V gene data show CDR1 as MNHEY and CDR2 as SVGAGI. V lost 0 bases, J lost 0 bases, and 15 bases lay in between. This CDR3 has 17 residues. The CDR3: CASSYSGGGFSSYEQYF. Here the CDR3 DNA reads TGTGCCAGCAGTTACTCGGGTGGCGGGTTTAGCTCCTACGAGCAGTACTTC.

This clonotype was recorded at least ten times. The CDR3 here is CASRTGTLTNQPQHF. The DNA of the CDR3 is TGTGCCAGCAGAACCGGGACACTTACCAATCAGCCCCAGCATTTT. V gene TRBV6-2 or TRBV6-3 combines with J gene TRBJ1-5, with a tentative D call TRBD1 (6 bases). Trimming pared 6 bases from V and 3 bases from J, leaving 15 bases between. There are 15 residues in the CDR3. Germline V lookup: CDR1 MNHEY, CDR2 SVGEGT.

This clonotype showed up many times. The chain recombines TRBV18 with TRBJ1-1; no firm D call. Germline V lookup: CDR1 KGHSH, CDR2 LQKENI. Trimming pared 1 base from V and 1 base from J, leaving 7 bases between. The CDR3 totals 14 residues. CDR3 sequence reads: CASSPRFSNTEAFF. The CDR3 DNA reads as TGTGCCAGCTCACCACGATTTTCGAACACTGAAGCTTTCTTT.

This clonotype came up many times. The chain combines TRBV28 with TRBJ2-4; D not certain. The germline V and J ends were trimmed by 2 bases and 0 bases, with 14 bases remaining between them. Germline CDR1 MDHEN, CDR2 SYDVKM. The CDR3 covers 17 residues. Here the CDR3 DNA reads TGTGCCAGCAGTTTAATCCAGTCTGTCCTAGCCAAAAACATTCAGTACTTC. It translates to CASSLIQSVLAKNIQYF.

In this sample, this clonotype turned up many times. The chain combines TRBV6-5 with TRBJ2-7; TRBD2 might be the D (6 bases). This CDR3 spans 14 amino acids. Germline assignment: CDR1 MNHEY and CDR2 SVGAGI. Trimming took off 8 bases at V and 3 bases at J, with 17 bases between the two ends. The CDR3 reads CASRLTAEGYEQYF. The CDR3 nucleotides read TGTGCCAGCCGACTCACGGCGGAGGGCTACGAGCAGTACTTC.

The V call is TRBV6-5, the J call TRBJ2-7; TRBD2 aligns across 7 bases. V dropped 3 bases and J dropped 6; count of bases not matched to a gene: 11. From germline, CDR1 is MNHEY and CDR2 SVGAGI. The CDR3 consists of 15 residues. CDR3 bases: TGTGCCAGCAGTTATACGCGGGAGCACCTCTCCGAGCAGTACTTC. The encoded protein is CASSYTREHLSEQYF.

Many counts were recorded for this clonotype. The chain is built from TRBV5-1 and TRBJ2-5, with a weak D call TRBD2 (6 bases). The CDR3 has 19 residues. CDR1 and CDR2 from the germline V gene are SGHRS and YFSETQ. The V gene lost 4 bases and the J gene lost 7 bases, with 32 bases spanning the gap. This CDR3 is CASSEPSRGKALRSGTQYF. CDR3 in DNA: TGCGCCAGCAGCGAGCCTTCTCGGGGGAAGGCCCTTCGATCGGGGACCCAGTACTTC.